This T cell receptor beta chain was found in a study of identical twins. Per germline, CDR1 DFQATT and CDR2 SNEGSKA (reference sequence). The CDR3 spans 15 residues. V lost 6 bases, J lost 2 bases, and 8 bases stayed unmatched. There are a few counts of this clonotype. Its specificity is unknown. The study's findings and limits: It was out-of-frame TCR alpha sharing in monozygotic twins that models underestimated. The degree of excess twin sharing was weaker in beta out-of-frame sequences.

Template switching introduced a universal primer site, and the cDNA bore unique molecular identifiers. TCRdb reanalysed the 5' RACE reads using MiXCR and keeps one entry per CDR3 protein. The table includes roughly 1,500,000 distinct CDR3 sequences, under 35% detected once. In every case, the donor was a healthy Caucasian. Specimen: cord blood. The V gene is TRBV20-1, the J gene TRBJ2-3; 10 bases fit TRBD1. The clonotype was recovered from a newborn girl in good health. CDR3 coding DNA: TGCAGTGCGACCGTCGGGACAGGGGACACAGATACGCAGTATTTT. Protein product: CSATVGTGDTDTQYF.